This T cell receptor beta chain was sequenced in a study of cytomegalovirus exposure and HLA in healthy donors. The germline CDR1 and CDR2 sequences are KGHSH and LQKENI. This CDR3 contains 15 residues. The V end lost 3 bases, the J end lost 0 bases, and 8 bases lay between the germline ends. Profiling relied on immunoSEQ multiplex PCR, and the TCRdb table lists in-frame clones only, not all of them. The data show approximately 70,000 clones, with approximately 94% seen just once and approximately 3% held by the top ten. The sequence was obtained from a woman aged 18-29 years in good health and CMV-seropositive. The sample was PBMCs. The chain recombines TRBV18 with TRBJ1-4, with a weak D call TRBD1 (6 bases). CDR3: CASSPGQTTNEKLFF. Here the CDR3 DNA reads TGTGCCAGCTCACCTGGACAGACAACTAATGAAAAACTGTTTTTT.